The 23 T cell receptor beta chains reported below all come from one sample, sequenced in a study of Ad26.COV2.S vaccination and SARS-CoV-2 variants. Clones were sequenced by immunoSEQ multiplex PCR, and TCRdb holds only the in-frame ones, with some missing. The sample includes about half a million clones, about 88% seen only once; the top ten take under 2%. Described treatment: around 19 received Ad26.COV2.S at low or high dose, single or two shots; five or six received placebo; per-sample allocation not given. At day 63 after the first vaccine or placebo injection, samples were drawn. The specimen was peripheral blood, collected in a trial of Ad26.COV2.S vaccine versus placebo. The receptor set was obtained from a person aged 18-65 years who received the Ad26.COV2.S COVID-19 vaccine or a placebo.

This chain links TRBV27 with TRBJ2-6, with TRBD1 matching over 9 bases. Germline lookup yields CDR1 MNHEY and CDR2 SMNVEV (reference sequence). The V segment lost 4 bases and the J segment 1 base; nucleotides outside the gene matches: 14. This CDR3 has 20 residues. CDR3 protein: CASSSFRDRDLGSGANVLTF. CDR3 DNA: TGTGCCAGCAGTTCCTTCCGGGACAGGGATTTGGGTTCTGGGGCCAACGTCCTGACTTTC. The full variable domain, its missing parts supplied by reference TRBV27 and TRBJ2-6, is EAQVTQNPRYLITVTGKKLTVTCSQNMNHEYMSWYRQDPGLGLRQIYYSMNVEVTDKGDVPEGYKVSRKEKRNFPLILESPSPNQTSLYFCASSSFRDRDLGSGANVLTFGAGSRLTVL.

V and J are TRBV7-9 and TRBJ2-7; D is perhaps TRBD1 or TRBD2 (5 bases each). Germline CDR1 SEHNR, CDR2 FQNEAQ (reference sequence). V was clipped by 5 bases and J by 2 bases, with 10 bases between them. The CDR3 is made up of 13 amino acids. Here the CDR3 DNA reads TGTGCCAGCAGCCTACCGGGGCCCTACGAGCAGTACTTC. Translated, it gives CASSLPGPYEQYF.

V gene TRBV15 combines with J gene TRBJ1-4; TRBD1 matches at 10 bases. The ends lost 1 base at V and 7 bases at J; junction bases unmatched: 6. The CDR3 consists of 16 residues. Germline loops: CDR1 LNHNV, CDR2 YYDKDF (reference sequence). The CDR3 region has the DNA TGTGCCACCAGCAGAGGGACAGGGGGAATGAGTGAAAAACTGTTTTTT. It codes for CATSRGTGGMSEKLFF.

The rearrangement joins TRBV6-5 to TRBJ2-6; D assignment may be TRBD1 or TRBD2 (5 bases each). Germline values: CDR1 MNHEY, CDR2 SVGAGI. The CDR3 consists of 15 residues. With 10 bases removed from V and 4 bases from J, the gap between germline ends came to 17 bases. CDR3 region: CATTPNGDGANVLTF. CDR3 DNA: TGTGCCACCACACCCAATGGGGACGGGGCCAACGTCCTGACTTTC.

Only one count was recorded for this clone. V and J are TRBV7-9 and TRBJ1-1, with 8 bases aligning to TRBD1. The CDR3 loop spans 18 amino acids. Germline trimming cut 0 bases from V and 1 base from J; bases unmatched to any gene: 10. Germline lookup yields CDR1 SEHNR and CDR2 FQNEAQ (reference sequence). CDR3 nucleotide sequence: TGTGCCAGCAGCTTAGCGCGGGGGACAGGAGGGAGGAACACTGAAGCTTTCTTT. This sequence encodes CASSLARGTGGRNTEAFF.

This chain uses TRBV19 with TRBJ2-7, with D perhaps matching TRBD2 (5 bases). This CDR3 has 11 amino acids. Germline loops: CDR1 LNHDA, CDR2 SQIVND (reference sequence). Trimming left V 9 bases short and J 5 bases short, with 11 bases between. The CDR3 sequence is CARDGGNEQYF. CDR3 coding DNA: TGTGCCAGGGACGGAGGAAACGAGCAGTACTTC.

This clone was seen only once. V is TRBV9 and J is TRBJ2-1, with TRBD1 as a possible D gene (5 bases). Germline-derived CDR1 and CDR2 are SGDLS and YYNGEE. The V and J ends lost 7 bases and 9 bases respectively, with 23 bases between them. The CDR3 is 15 amino acids. CDR3 sequence (DNA): TGTGCCAGCGCACAGGAGAAGGGGCCCCCCCCTGAGCAGTTCTTC. Encoded protein: CASAQEKGPPPEQFF.

The chain is built from TRBV7-2 and TRBJ2-1, with 7 bases lining up with TRBD2. V shed 5 bases and J 0 bases; nucleotides not matched to a gene: 4. There are 15 residues in the CDR3. CDR1 SGHTA and CDR2 FQGNSA come from the germline V gene. CDR3 sequence reads: CASSTGLSSYNEQFF. The CDR3 DNA reads as TGTGCCAGCAGCACGGGACTAAGCTCCTACAATGAGCAGTTCTTC.

This rearrangement joins TRBV6-2 or TRBV6-3 to TRBJ1-5; no firm D call. The V gene lost 1 base and the J gene lost 5 bases, with 12 bases spanning the gap. The CDR3 totals 15 residues. CDR1 MNHEY and CDR2 SVGEGT come from the germline V gene. The CDR3 bases are TGTGCCAGCAGTTACTGCTGTGCCGGTTATCAGCCCCAGCATTTT. This translates into CASSYCCAGYQPQHF.

The CDR3 bases are TGTGCCAGCATTCTGGACAGGACTACTGAAGCTTTCTTT. This translates into CASILDRTTEAFF. The chain is built from TRBV6-5 and TRBJ1-1; TRBD1 matches at 7 bases. The CDR3 totals 13 residues. J lost 5 bases, V lost 7 bases, and 7 bases had no gene match. Germline V gives CDR1 MNHEY, CDR2 SVGAGI.

This chain connects TRBV6-2 or TRBV6-3 to TRBJ2-7; D might be TRBD2 (6 bases). The CDR3 totals 16 residues. The V gene's germline CDR1 is MNHEY and CDR2 SVGEGT. Trimming took 6 bases from V and 0 from J, leaving 18 bases between them. The CDR3 reads CASSPGWGGASYEQYF. CDR3 DNA: TGTGCCAGCAGCCCCGGGTGGGGCGGGGCCTCCTACGAGCAGTACTTC.

The chain combines TRBV9 with TRBJ2-5; 8 positions match TRBD2. J was trimmed by 5 bases and V by 3 bases; bases with no gene match: 12. CDR1 is SGDLS and CDR2 is YYNGEE in the germline V gene. The CDR3 loop spans 16 amino acids. In DNA, the CDR3 is TGTGCCAGCAGCGGCGTAGCGGGGCCCCTCGGGGAGACCCAGTACTTC. Translation gives CASSGVAGPLGETQYF. The complete variable domain, with remaining parts taken from reference TRBV9 and TRBJ2-5, reads DSGVTQTPKHLITATGQRVTLRCSPRSGDLSVYWYQQSLDQGLQFLIQYYNGEERAKGNILERFSAQQFPDLHSELNLSSLELGDSALYFCASSGVAGPLGETQYFGPGTRLLVL.

This sequence joins TRBV13 and TRBJ2-5, with a weak D call TRBD2 (6 bases). The J call may not be correct, given that the DNA end is closer to TRBJ2-7. The CDR3 runs 14 residues. CDR1 and CDR2 from the germline V gene are PRHDT and FYEKMQ (reference sequence). CDR3 nucleotide sequence: TGTGCCAGCAGCTTAACGGGAGCCCTCTCCGAGCAGTACTTC. Encoded protein: CASSLTGALSEQYF.

V and J are TRBV5-1 and TRBJ2-3; TRBD2 agrees at 7 bases. This CDR3 has 15 amino acids. Germline-derived CDR1 and CDR2 are SGHRS and YFSETQ. The V segment lost 5 bases and the J segment 0 bases; nucleotides outside the gene matches: 6. The CDR3 sequence is CASRASGASTDTQYF. CDR3 in DNA: TGCGCCAGCAGGGCTAGCGGAGCAAGCACAGATACGCAGTATTTT.

V usage is TRBV7-8 and J usage is TRBJ2-7, with D unclear. V was trimmed by 5 bases and J by 4 bases, leaving 15 bases between them. CDR3 size: 14 residues. Germline V gene lookup returns CDR1 SGHVS and CDR2 FQNEAQ. The CDR3 loop reads CASSPTLDRYEQYF. The CDR3 coding sequence is TGTGCCAGCAGCCCGACCCTGGATCGATACGAGCAGTACTTC.

The V gene is TRBV10-2, the J gene TRBJ1-2; 9 nucleotides line up with TRBD1. In germline, CDR1 is WSHSY, CDR2 SAAADI. This CDR3 comprises 13 residues. With 5 bases clipped from V and 5 bases from J, the junction kept 3 bases outside the gene matches. In nucleotides, the CDR3 is TGCGCCAGCAGTACCGGGACAGGGTATGGCTACACCTTC. Amino acids: CASSTGTGYGYTF.

This clone came up a few times. This chain connects TRBV7-9 to TRBJ2-2, with D perhaps TRBD1 (5 bases). CDR3 size: 14 residues. The V end was cut by 7 bases, the J end by 3 bases, with 12 bases between. Germline-derived CDR1 and CDR2 are SEHNR and FQNEAQ (reference sequence). CDR3 in DNA: TGTGCCAGCACCGCGACAGTTTACACCGGGGAGCTGTTTTTT. Translated: CASTATVYTGELFF.

In its sample, this clone was seen once. The V gene is TRBV4-1, the J gene TRBJ2-7, with D hard to call. CDR3 length: 16 residues. Looked up from germline, CDR1 is MGHRA and CDR2 is YSYEKL. V was pared by 3 bases and J by 2 bases, with 17 bases between. The CDR3 sequence: CASSQNSAKLTYEQYF. The CDR3 DNA reads TGCGCCAGCAGCCAGAACTCAGCCAAACTCACCTACGAGCAGTACTTC.

A few counts support this clone. The chain joins TRBV2 to TRBJ1-2, with D unclear. With 3 bases removed from V and 3 bases from J, the gap between germline ends came to 11 bases. The germline V gene encodes CDR1 SNHLY and CDR2 FYNNEI. The CDR3 covers 14 residues. For the CDR3, the DNA is TGTGCCAGCAGTGATCGGGCTGCTTACTATGGCTACACCTTC. Amino acids: CASSDRAAYYGYTF.

The V and J genes are TRBV27 and TRBJ2-5; TRBD2 matches at 8 bases. This CDR3 has 11 amino acids. After removal of 8 bases from V and 7 bases from J, the junction contained 3 bases not matched to a gene. Per germline, CDR1 MNHEY and CDR2 SMNVEV (reference sequence). CDR3 sequence reads: CASGRGGTQYF. CDR3 sequence (DNA): TGTGCCAGCGGTCGGGGGGGGACCCAGTACTTC.

The CDR3 DNA follows: TGCGCCAGCAGCTTAGAGACAGTACCCACCGGGGAGCTGTTTTTT. This codes for CASSLETVPTGELFF. The chain has TRBV5-1 and TRBJ2-2, with D perhaps matching TRBD1 (5 bases). The length of the CDR3 is 15 residues. Germline V gene sequence: CDR1 SGHRS, CDR2 YFSETQ. Between the trimmed V and J ends, which lost 2 bases and 4 bases, there was a span of 12 bases.

The chain recombines TRBV12-3 or TRBV12-4 with TRBJ2-3; no definite D call. CDR3 size: 12 residues. The ends were cut back, 5 bases at V and 6 bases at J, with 9 bases in the middle. The CDR3 DNA reads as TGTGCCAGCAGTATACAGAGGGATACGCAGTATTTT. This encodes CASSIQRDTQYF.

The chain has TRBV6-1 and TRBJ1-4, with D possibly matching TRBD1 (6 bases). The CDR3 has 14 residues. Per germline, CDR1 MNHNS and CDR2 SASEGT. V gave up 3 bases and J gave up 7 bases, with 12 bases separating them. The CDR3 bases are TGTGCCAGCAGTGACAGGGGTGTCGGTGAAAAACTGTTTTTT. Translation: CASSDRGVGEKLFF.